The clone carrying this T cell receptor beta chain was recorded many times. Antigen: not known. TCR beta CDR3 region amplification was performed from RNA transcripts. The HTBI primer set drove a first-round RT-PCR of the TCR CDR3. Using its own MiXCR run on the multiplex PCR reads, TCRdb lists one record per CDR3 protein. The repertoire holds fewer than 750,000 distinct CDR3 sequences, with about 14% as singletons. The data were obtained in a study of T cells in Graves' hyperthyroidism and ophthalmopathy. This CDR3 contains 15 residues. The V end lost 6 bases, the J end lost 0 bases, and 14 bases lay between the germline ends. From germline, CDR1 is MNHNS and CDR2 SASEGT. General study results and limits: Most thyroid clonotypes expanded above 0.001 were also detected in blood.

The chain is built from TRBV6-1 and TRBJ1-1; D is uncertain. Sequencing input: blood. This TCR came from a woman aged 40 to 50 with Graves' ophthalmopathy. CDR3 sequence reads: CASSDQAGMNTEAFF. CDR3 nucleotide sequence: TGTGCCAGCAGCGACCAGGCGGGGATGAACACTGAAGCTTTCTTT.